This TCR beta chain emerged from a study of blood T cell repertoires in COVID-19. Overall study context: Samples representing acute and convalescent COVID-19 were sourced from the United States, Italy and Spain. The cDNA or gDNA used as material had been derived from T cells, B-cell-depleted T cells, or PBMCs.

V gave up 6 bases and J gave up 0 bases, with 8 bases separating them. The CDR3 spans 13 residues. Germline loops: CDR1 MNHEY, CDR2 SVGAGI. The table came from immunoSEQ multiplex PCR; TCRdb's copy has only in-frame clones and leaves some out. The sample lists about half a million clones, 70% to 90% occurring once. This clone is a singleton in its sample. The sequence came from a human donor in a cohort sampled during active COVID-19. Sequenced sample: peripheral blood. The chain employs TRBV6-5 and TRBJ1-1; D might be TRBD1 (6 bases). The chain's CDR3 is CASRGQMNTEAFF. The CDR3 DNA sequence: TGTGCCAGCAGAGGACAGATGAACACTGAAGCTTTCTTT.